One and the same sample provided the 6 T cell receptor beta chains below, sequenced in a study of metastatic and nonmetastatic thyroid tumors. TCRdb recomputed clones from the PCR reads via MiXCR. The table includes 64,000 or so clones, roughly 16% detected once. Thyroid surgery took place with no prior treatment in any patient. Sequencing input: blood. These receptors all stem from a male donor with papillary thyroid cancer or a benign thyroid nodule (not recorded which). Some clones in this sample may be carry-over from other donors' samples.

This clone has a count of ten or more. V and J are TRBV6-2 or TRBV6-3 and TRBJ2-5, with D possibly TRBD2 on 5 matching bases. The CDR3 runs to 14 residues. CDR1 MNHEY and CDR2 SVGEGT come from the germline V gene. Trimming cost V 7 bases and J 5 bases, with 17 bases left between them. CDR3 in DNA: TGTGCCAGCAACCAGAGACGAGGCGGGGAGACCCAGTACTTC. This translates into CASNQRRGGETQYF.

The sample holds many counts of this clone. The CDR3 DNA follows: TGCGCCAGCAGGCTAGCGGAGGCATTGGGGGAGCAGTACGTC. Its protein is CASRLAEALGEQYV. V usage is TRBV5-1 and J usage is TRBJ2-7; the match to TRBD2 covers 7 bases. The CDR3 runs 14 residues. Germline CDR1 SGHRS, CDR2 YFSETQ. The V and J ends lost 5 bases and 7 bases, in that order; junction bases with no gene match: 12.

As to this clone: Given a much more abundant clone one base away, this may be a read error. The chain combines TRBV10-3 with TRBJ2-5; D is undetermined. The CDR3 has 11 amino acids. In germline, CDR1 is ENHRY, CDR2 SYGVKD. Trimming removed 4 bases from V and 4 bases from J, with 4 bases in between. This CDR3 is CAISARETQYF. The CDR3 DNA reads TGTGCCATCAGTGCCCGAGAGACCCAGTACTTC.

This clone was seen repeatedly, ten times or more. The rearrangement joins TRBV5-5 to TRBJ1-1; D ambiguous. Between the trimmed V and J ends, which lost 9 bases and 3 bases, there was a span of 21 bases. Germline values: CDR1 SGHKS, CDR2 YYEKEE (reference sequence). The length of the CDR3 is 15 residues. CDR3 residues: CATKASYHSYTEAFF. The CDR3 DNA sequence: TGTGCCACCAAAGCCTCCTACCACAGTTACACTGAAGCTTTCTTT.

This clone was counted at least ten times. The chain uses TRBV19 and TRBJ2-1, with a possible D match to TRBD2 (6 bases). The CDR3 runs to 15 residues. Germline V gene sequence: CDR1 LNHDA, CDR2 SQIVND (reference sequence). V shed 3 bases and J shed 6 bases, with 15 bases lying between them. CDR3 bases: TGTGCCAGTAGTATCGTAGCGGTGCCGGGCAATGAGCAGTTCTTC. Its translation is CASSIVAVPGNEQFF.

This clone came up many times. The gene calls are TRBV6-1 and TRBJ2-5; a possible D gene is TRBD1 (5 bases). V was pared by 5 bases and J by 2 bases, with 9 bases between. CDR1 is MNHNS, CDR2 SASEGT, per germline. The CDR3 spans 13 residues. The CDR3 is CASSSQVQETQYF. CDR3 bases: TGTGCCAGCAGTTCACAGGTTCAAGAGACCCAGTACTTC.